There are a few counts of the clone carrying this TCR beta chain. The data originate from a study of T cells after yellow fever vaccination. The CDR3 totals 13 residues. The V and J ends lost 2 bases and 14 bases respectively, with 18 bases between them. CDR1 and CDR2 from the germline V gene are SGHNT and YYREEE (reference sequence). Universal primer sites and UMIs were introduced during 5'RACE template-switching synthesis of TCR cDNA. MiXCR, run by TCRdb on the 5' RACE reads, gives a single entry per CDR3 protein. Of about 580,000 distinct CDR3 sequences listed, 17% are singletons. The chain carries TRBV5-4 and TRBJ2-3; unclear D gene. The sample consisted of PBMCs, taken around 5 days after the first yellow fever vaccination. This sequence originates from a man younger than 30 who received the YFV17D yellow fever vaccine. CDR3 sequence reads: CASSFDSQTFWYF. The CDR3, as DNA: TGTGCCAGCAGCTTTGATTCCCAGACTTTTTGGTATTTT. Drawing the rest from reference TRBV5-4 and TRBJ2-3, the complete variable domain is ETGVTQSPTHLIKTRGQQVTLRCSSQSGHNTVSWYQQALGQGPQFIFQYYREEENGRGNFPPRFSGLQFPNYSSELNVNALELDDSALYLCASSFDSQTFWYFGPGTRLTVL.